This T cell receptor (beta chain) appears in the sequencing data of a study of blood T cell repertoires in COVID-19 (dated by TCRdb to between 2020 and 2021). As for the study more broadly: Samples from collaborators originated in the United States, Italy and Spain and spanned both the acute and convalescent phases of COVID-19. Samples were obtained from the ongoing ImmuneRACE study (first 160 participants) and from roughly 1,300 subjects provided by 6 global collaborators. Where available, HLA class I and class II types were taken from metadata supplied by the sample provider and were not determined by assay-based typing. The repertoires were made available in a free public database intended to serve as a resource for research on the immune response to SARS-CoV-2. A de-identified subject ID, COVID-19 status, age in years and sex were almost always included in the sample metadata. The dataset comprised deeply sampled blood TCRbeta repertoires from subjects exposed to, actively infected with, or recovered from COVID-19. The prospective study material was composed of cDNA or gDNA derived from T cells, B-cell-depleted T cells, or PBMCs. General study outcomes and caveats: The amount of clinical and demographic metadata varied by source and participant and was provided uncurated.

A note on this clone: The antigen this receptor binds is unknown. No base-level quality is on record; no much larger clone is a single base apart.

From the cysteine up to the phenylalanine, the CDR3 has a length of 15 residues. Only the CDR3 portion is preserved as DNA: 45 bases, with reading frame beginning at the first base. According to the germline V gene (reference sequence), CDR1 reads SEHNR and CDR2 reads FQNEAQ. Trimmed from V: 4 bases; trimmed from J: 1 base; junction bases lacking a gene match: 4. Another Seattle source contributed samples from volunteer blood donors who had recovered from COVID-19. Each collaborating institution followed its own protocols to collect whole blood in K2EDTA tubes. For TCRbeta analysis, collaborator samples were shipped as frozen whole blood, as isolated PBMCs, or as DNA extracted from either sample type. The immunoSEQ Assay, a bias-controlled multiplex PCR, was used to amplify TCRbeta CDR3 regions from genomic DNA. The source study handled its data this way. The number of nucleated cells in each sample was estimated by amplification of reference gene primers within the assay. Sequence reads were collapsed and filtered to measure the absolute abundance of every unique TCRbeta CDR3 rearrangement. For each sample, productive Simpson clonality was calculated as the square root of Simpson's diversity index over productive rearrangements. TCRdb limited this immuneACCESS table to in-frame rearrangements with V and J called. A share of clones is missing; checked studies link under half to unresolved V genes, and the rest is unexplained. V and J calls and clone size follow that table, whereas D and trimming were derived from the DNA. This sample lists some 200,000 clones; 70% to 90% were detected once. The biggest ten clones account for more than 10% of the sample.

Sequencing was performed on peripheral blood. The source of this sequence is a woman between 18 and 29 years old who had recovered from COVID-19. The chain links TRBV7-9 with TRBJ2-7, with TRBD1 matching 10 junction bases. The CDR3 is CASSYRDRGSYEQYF. The bases read TGTGCCAGCAGCTACCGGGACAGGGGTTCCTACGAGCAGTACTTC.